This entry describes one TCR beta chain. Per the germline V gene, CDR1 is SGHNT and CDR2 is YYREEE (reference sequence). This CDR3 has 13 residues. V was pared by 2 bases and J by 1 base, with 6 bases between. As handled by the study authors: Reference gene primer amplification gave nucleated cell count estimates. The method was immunoSEQ multiplex PCR; TCRdb's version includes in-frame clones alone and lacks a portion of them. V and J calls and clone size are copied from that table; D and trimming were computed from the DNA. This table has roughly 180,000 clones, 88% appearing once. The sample comes from a study of blood T cell repertoires in COVID-19.

The clonotype originates from a woman in her twenties or thirties with acute or convalescent COVID-19. Sequencing was performed on peripheral blood. The chain combines TRBV5-4 with TRBJ1-1, with D uncertain. The CDR3 DNA follows: TGTGCCAGCAGCTTCGAGGGGAACACTGAAGCTTTCTTT. Translated: CASSFEGNTEAFF.